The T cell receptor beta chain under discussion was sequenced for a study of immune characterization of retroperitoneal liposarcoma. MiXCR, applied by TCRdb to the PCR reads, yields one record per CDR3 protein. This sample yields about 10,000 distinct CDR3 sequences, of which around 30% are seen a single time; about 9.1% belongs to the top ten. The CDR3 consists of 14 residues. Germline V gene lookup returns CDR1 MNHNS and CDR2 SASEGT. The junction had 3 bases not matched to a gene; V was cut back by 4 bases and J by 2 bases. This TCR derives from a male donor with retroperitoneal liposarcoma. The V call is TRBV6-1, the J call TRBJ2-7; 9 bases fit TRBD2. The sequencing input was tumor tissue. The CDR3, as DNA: TGTGCCAGCAGTGCGGCTAGCGGGGCCTACGAGCAGTACTTC. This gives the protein CASSAASGAYEQYF.